Listed below are T cell receptor beta chains from one sample, sequenced in a study of shared clonotypes between healthy human individuals. The method was immunoSEQ multiplex PCR; TCRdb's version includes in-frame clones alone and lacks a portion of them. The sample consists of roughly 700,000 clones, about 74% of them appearing once. The sequencing sample was made of memory CD4+ T cells sorted from blood. Every receptor here comes from a woman in her thirties in good health. The CDR3 runs from the conserved cysteine through the conserved F or W. The D gene is left open where the match is weak. Clone size, where shown, is once, few, many, or a class for clones that have expanded.

TRBJ2-7	.	TRBV5-1	TRBD2	TGCGCCAGCAGCTTGGCGCCGGGACTAGCGTTTTACGAGCAGTACTTC	CASSLAPGLAFYEQYF
TRBJ2-7	.	TRBV19	.	TGTGCCAGTAGCCGACCCGGGTACTCCTACGAGCAGTACTTC	CASSRPGYSYEQYF
TRBJ2-7	.	TRBV5-1	.	TGCGCCAGCAGCTTGGGTGCAGGGGTTTACGAGCAGTACTTC	CASSLGAGVYEQYF
TRBJ2-3	.	TRBV2	TRBD2	TGTGCCAGCAGCGGGAGACTAGCGGGTATAATGATCGATACGCAGTATTTT	CASSGRLAGIMIDTQYF
TRBJ2-7	.	TRBV9	.	TGTGCCAGCAGCGAAGGGACTTCCCCCCGTACTGCCGAGCAGTACTTC	CASSEGTSPRTAEQYF
TRBJ2-4	.	TRBV18	.	TGTGCCAGCTCACCCGATCCCGGGACAACGTTATCCAAAAACATTCAGTACTTC	CASSPDPGTTLSKNIQYF
TRBJ2-5	.	TRBV14	.	TGTGCCAGCAGCCAAGTGGGGCCCGGGGAGACCCAGTACTTC	CASSQVGPGETQYF
TRBJ2-1	many	TRBV5-1	TRBD1	TGCGCCAGCAGCGCACCAACAGGGGGCAATGAGCAGTTCTTC	CASSAPTGGNEQFF
TRBJ2-7	many	TRBV6-1	.	TGTGCCAGCAGTGAAGCGGACGCAGGGGAGTACGAGCAGTACTTC	CASSEADAGEYEQYF
TRBJ2-2	.	TRBV21-1	.	TGTGCCAGCAGCGAGGCCGGAACCGGGACCGGGGAGCTGTTTTTT	CASSEAGTGTGELFF
TRBJ1-5	.	TRBV5-8	.	TGTGCCAGCAGTTCACGGATCAATCAGCCCCAGCATTTT	CASSSRINQPQHF
TRBJ2-3	.	TRBV10-2	TRBD2	TGCGCCACCTCAGCGGGAGTGTACCACACAGATACGCAGTATTTT	CATSAGVYHTDTQYF
TRBJ1-5	.	TRBV6-5	.	TGTGCCAGCAGTTACGCGGGAGATAGCAATCAGCCCCAGCATTTT	CASSYAGDSNQPQHF
TRBJ1-4	.	TRBV11-2	.	TGTGCCAGCAGCTCAACTGGGAGGGGGGAAAAACTGTTTTTT	CASSSTGRGEKLFF
TRBJ1-3	.	TRBV2	.	TGTGCCAGCAGTGGCCAGGGTTTATACACCATATATTTT	CASSGQGLYTIYF
TRBJ1-2	few	TRBV6-1	.	TGTGCCAGCATCACAACCTGGGGAGGGACCTATGGCTACACCTTC	CASITTWGGTYGYTF
TRBJ2-1	.	TRBV7-8	TRBD2	TGTGCCAGCAGTAGACTAGCGGGATCTTACAATGAGCAGTTCTTC	CASSRLAGSYNEQFF
TRBJ1-3	.	TRBV28	.	TGTGCCAGTGGCCCGGGTGGCTCTGGAAACACCATATATTTT	CASGPGGSGNTIYF
TRBJ2-6	.	TRBV29-1	.	TGCAGTCCTGACCCCTCTGGGGCCAACGTCCTGACTTTC	CSPDPSGANVLTF
TRBJ1-2	.	TRBV6-1	TRBD1	TGTGCCAGCAGCTTACAGGGGGTGAAGGGCTACACCTTC	CASSLQGVKGYTF
TRBJ1-5	.	TRBV4-2	.	TGTGCCAGCAGCCAGGGTGGGACACGGGATCAGCCCCAGCATTTT	CASSQGGTRDQPQHF
TRBJ2-7	.	TRBV11-2	.	TGTGCCAGCAGCTTAGGGGGAGGGGGAGGCGAGCAGTACTTC	CASSLGGGGGEQYF
TRBJ2-1	.	TRBV19	TRBD2	TGTGCCAGTAGTATAAAGGGTCGCGGGAGCGGTGTGGATGAGCAGTTCTTC	CASSIKGRGSGVDEQFF
TRBJ2-3	.	TRBV5-1	TRBD2	TGCGCCAGCAGCTTTTCGGGACTAGCGAGAATTCAATTCGGCACAGATACGCAGTATTTT	CASSFSGLARIQFGTDTQYF
TRBJ1-2	.	TRBV18	.	TGTGCCAGCTCACTCCTTAACAGCGGGGATGGCTACACCTTC	CASSLLNSGDGYTF
TRBJ2-3	.	TRBV5-3	TRBD2	TGTGCCAGAAGTCTACTAGCGGGAGTTGAAGATACGCAGTATTTT	CARSLLAGVEDTQYF
TRBJ2-3	.	TRBV7-9	.	TGTGCCAGCAGCTTGGGGACCAATACGCAGTATTTT	CASSLGTNTQYF